These 28 T cell receptor beta chains originate from one sample sequenced in a study of T cells in Graves' hyperthyroidism and ophthalmopathy. TCR beta CDR3 sequences were amplified from RNA transcripts. In the first-round RT-PCR of the TCR CDR3, the HTBI primer set was used. MiXCR, applied by TCRdb to the multiplex PCR reads, yields one record per CDR3 protein. The sample holds more than 550,000 distinct CDR3 sequences; about 17% are singletons and the top ten take approximately 15%. Sequencing was performed on blood. The receptors were sampled from a woman aged 45-60 years with Graves' hyperthyroidism that later progressed to Graves' ophthalmopathy.

This clonotype turned up a few times. The chain recombines TRBV4-1 with TRBJ2-3; tentatively, D is TRBD2 (6 bases). V was clipped by 10 bases and J by 4 bases, with 9 bases between them. This CDR3 has 11 amino acids. Germline V lookup: CDR1 MGHRA, CDR2 YSYEKL. CDR3 DNA: TGCGCCACCCGCGGGGCAGATACGCAGTATTTT. Amino acid sequence: CATRGADTQYF.

J is TRBJ1-2 and V is TRBV5-4, with D unclear. Trimming removed 4 bases at V and 2 bases at J, with 9 bases between. Germline CDR1 and CDR2: SGHNT and YYREEE (reference sequence). This CDR3 contains 13 residues. CDR3 loop: CASSAGVNYGYTF. The CDR3 DNA reads as TGTGCCAGCAGCGCAGGAGTCAACTATGGCTACACCTTC.

The J gene is TRBJ2-1, the V gene TRBV11-3, with 15 nucleotides matching TRBD2. Per germline, CDR1 SGHNT and CDR2 YENEEA. V trimming: 1 base; J trimming: 4 bases; junction bases outside the gene matches: 11. CDR3 length: 20 amino acids. CDR3 nucleotides: TGTGCCAGCAGCTTAGGCTGGACTAGCGGGGGGGCGGTCGAATACAATGAGCAGTTCTTC. Translation gives CASSLGWTSGGAVEYNEQFF. The full variable domain, completed using reference TRBV11-3 and TRBJ2-1, is EAGVVQSPRYKIIEKKQPVAFWCNPISGHNTLYWYLQNLGQGPELLIRYENEEAVDDSQLPKDRFSAERLKGVDSTLKIQPAELGDSAVYLCASSLGWTSGGAVEYNEQFFGPGTRLTVL.

This clonotype was counted many times. The chain combines TRBV12-3 or TRBV12-4 with TRBJ2-7; 13 nucleotides agree with TRBD2. The trim removed 5 bases at V and 3 bases at J, leaving 7 bases unmatched. The CDR3 loop spans 16 amino acids. For the CDR3, the DNA is TGTGCCAGCAGTCCCCGGGGACTAGCGGGGAGCTACGAGCAGTACTTC. Translated: CASSPRGLAGSYEQYF.

V and J are TRBV24-1 and TRBJ2-5, with D tentatively TRBD2 (6 bases). The germline V and J ends were trimmed by 3 bases and 2 bases, with 15 bases remaining between them. In germline, CDR1 is KGHDR, CDR2 SFDVKD. The CDR3 spans 16 residues. CDR3 sequence reads: CATSDRAGRRQETQYF. The CDR3 nucleotides read TGTGCCACCAGTGATCGGGCAGGGAGGAGACAAGAGACCCAGTACTTC.

This clonotype appeared many times. This sequence joins TRBV18 and TRBJ2-7; D may be TRBD1 or TRBD2 (6 bases each). Per germline, CDR1 KGHSH and CDR2 LQKENI. CDR3 length: 18 amino acids. Between the trimmed V and J ends, which lost 5 bases and 0 bases, there was a span of 23 bases. CDR3 amino acids: CASSSIWGGQSYSYEQYF. The CDR3 DNA reads TGTGCCAGCTCATCTATCTGGGGAGGACAGAGTTACTCCTACGAGCAGTACTTC.

In its sample, this clonotype was seen many times. This rearrangement joins TRBV18 to TRBJ1-1; D perhaps matches TRBD1 (5 bases). The length of the CDR3 is 14 residues. Deletions cut 2 bases from V and 1 base from J, with 8 bases between. CDR1 and CDR2 (germline): KGHSH, LQKENI. Here the CDR3 reads CASSPRQTNTEAFF. For the CDR3, the DNA is TGTGCCAGCTCACCAAGACAGACGAACACTGAAGCTTTCTTT.

The rearrangement links TRBV7-3 to TRBJ1-6; a weak D match, TRBD1 (5 bases). Trimming left V 5 bases short and J 4 bases short, with 9 bases between. The CDR3 is 14 residues long. Germline V CDR1 and CDR2: SGHTA, FQGTGA. Written as DNA, the CDR3 is TGTGCCAGCAGCCAAGACAGTTATAATTCACCCCTCCACTTT. Translation gives CASSQDSYNSPLHF. Using reference TRBV7-3 and TRBJ1-6 for the parts outside the CDR3, the full variable domain is GAGVSQTPSNKVTEKGKYVELRCDPISGHTALYWYRQSLGQGPEFLIYFQGTGAADDSGLPNDRFFAVRPEGSVSTLKIQRTERGDSAVYLCASSQDSYNSPLHFGNGTRLTVT.

The chain carries TRBV6-2 or TRBV6-3 and TRBJ1-1; D perhaps matches TRBD1 (5 bases). The CDR3 loop spans 16 amino acids. The germline gives CDR1 MNHEY, CDR2 SVGEGT. Trimming took 5 bases from V and 4 from J, leaving 20 bases between them. CDR3 coding DNA: TGTGCCAGCAGTCGGGACCTTGGGGGGTTTTCCACTGAAGCTTTCTTT. This sequence encodes CASSRDLGGFSTEAFF.

This rearrangement joins TRBV6-5 to TRBJ2-5; D unclear. Germline lookup yields CDR1 MNHEY and CDR2 SVGAGI. The V end was cut by 0 bases, the J end by 5 bases, with 13 bases between. This CDR3 contains 15 residues. The CDR3 DNA reads TGTGCCAGCAGTTACTCGAAAGGGATAGGGGAGACCCAGTACTTC. Translation: CASSYSKGIGETQYF.

This clonotype was seen repeatedly, ten times or more. In nucleotides, the CDR3 is TGTGCCAGCAGTTATAGGCGCCGGGGGGGCCCACAAAAGCAGCAGTACTTC. Its translation is CASSYRRRGGPQKQQYF. J is TRBJ2-7 and V is TRBV6-5, with 8 bases that match TRBD2. Germline CDR1 is MNHEY and CDR2 is SVGAGI. The CDR3 covers 17 residues. With V trimmed by 3 bases and J by 8 bases, 18 bases remained unmatched.

This clonotype was seen many times. This chain uses TRBV11-2 with TRBJ2-2, with 7 nucleotides matching TRBD2. Trimming cost V 5 bases and J 7 bases; bases outside gene matches: 16. The CDR3 is 17 residues long. Germline assignment: CDR1 SGHAT and CDR2 FQNNGV. The CDR3, as DNA: TGTGCCAGCAGCCCATCCCCCCGGGACTACCCTGACGGGGAGCTGTTTTTT. It translates to CASSPSPRDYPDGELFF.

CDR3 residues: CASRQGSNIQYF. CDR3 bases: TGTGCCAGCAGACAGGGTTCGAACATTCAGTACTTC. The rearrangement uses TRBV2 and TRBJ2-4; a possible D gene is TRBD1 (6 bases). The CDR3 is made up of 12 amino acids. Germline V gene lookup returns CDR1 SNHLY and CDR2 FYNNEI. Trimming stripped 6 bases from V and 7 bases from J, with 10 bases between.

This clonotype was observed a few times. Just one base apart from a much larger clone, this may be a read error. This sequence joins TRBV2 and TRBJ1-1; the D gene is possibly TRBD1 (5 bases). The V gene lost 6 bases and the J gene lost 4 bases, with 12 bases spanning the gap. The V gene's germline CDR1 is SNHLY and CDR2 FYNNEI. The CDR3 runs 13 residues. The CDR3, as DNA: TGTGCCAGCAGGCCCGGGACTGGCACTGAAGCTTTCTTT. It encodes CASRPGTGTEAFF.

This chain links TRBV7-9 with TRBJ1-1; D unresolved. CDR3 size: 15 residues. Germline V CDR1 and CDR2: SEHNR, FQNEAQ (reference sequence). V was clipped by 2 bases and J by 0 bases, with 10 bases between them. CDR3 DNA sequence: TGTGCCAGCAGCTTACTTACGGGCATGAACACTGAAGCTTTCTTT. Amino acid sequence: CASSLLTGMNTEAFF.

This clonotype was seen many times. This chain joins TRBV12-3 or TRBV12-4 and TRBJ1-2, with 8 bases lining up with TRBD1. The V gene end was trimmed by 10 bases and the J gene end by 4 bases; junction bases not matched to a gene: 8. The CDR3 spans 13 residues. The CDR3 coding sequence is TGTGCCACCACGGGACAGGAAGGCTATGGCTACACCTTC. As protein: CATTGQEGYGYTF.

This clonotype came up many times. The rearrangement links TRBV5-1 to TRBJ1-6; D is possibly TRBD1 (6 bases). The CDR3 consists of 12 residues. V was shortened by 4 bases and J by 11 bases, with 10 bases between the two germline ends. Germline-derived CDR1 and CDR2 are SGHRS and YFSETQ. Here the CDR3 reads CASSPDRTPLHF. Here the CDR3 DNA reads TGCGCCAGCAGCCCTGACAGGACACCCCTCCACTTT. The full variable domain, rest sourced from reference TRBV5-1 and TRBJ1-6, is KAGVTQTPRYLIKTRGQQVTLSCSPISGHRSVSWYQQTPGQGLQFLFEYFSETQRNKGNFPGRFSGRQFSNSRSEMNVSTLELGDSALYLCASSPDRTPLHFGNGTRLTVT.

This clonotype was seen a handful of times. The genes are TRBV9 and TRBJ2-5; tentative D call: TRBD2 (5 bases). Trimming left V 4 bases short and J 0 bases short, with 22 bases between. Germline V gives CDR1 SGDLS, CDR2 YYNGEE. The CDR3 is made up of 18 amino acids. CDR3 nucleotide sequence: TGTGCCAGCAGCACCGACCCGGACTCGATAATTCACCAAGAGACCCAGTACTTC. Its translation is CASSTDPDSIIHQETQYF.

This clonotype was seen more than once but under ten times. The chain has TRBV6-1 and TRBJ2-3; D remains unclear. Germline V gene sequence: CDR1 MNHNS, CDR2 SASEGT. V gave up 3 bases and J gave up 8 bases, with 12 bases separating them. The CDR3 sequence is 13 residues long. In DNA form, the CDR3 reads TGTGCCAGCAGTGATGGGCCCCCAGGTACGCAGTATTTT. Its protein product is CASSDGPPGTQYF.

The chain links TRBV2 to TRBJ1-5; D is ambiguous. The germline CDR1 and CDR2 sequences are SNHLY and FYNNEI. The CDR3 runs 15 residues. V was shortened by 4 bases and J by 0 bases, with 10 bases between the two germline ends. For the CDR3, the DNA is TGTGCCAGCAGTGGGCACATTAATAGCAATCAGCCCCAGCATTTT. Translation gives CASSGHINSNQPQHF.

This sequence joins TRBV10-3 and TRBJ1-2; weak D call: TRBD1 (6 bases). CDR3 length: 14 residues. CDR1 and CDR2 from the germline V gene are ENHRY and SYGVKD. The V and J ends lost 3 bases and 4 bases respectively, with 12 bases between them. The CDR3 sequence is CAISDSGAPYGYTF. The CDR3 nucleotides read TGTGCCATCAGTGACTCGGGGGCGCCCTATGGCTACACCTTC.

The V and J genes are TRBV20-1 and TRBJ1-1; D is unresolved. This CDR3 comprises 13 residues. Germline V CDR1 and CDR2: DFQATT, SNEGSKA (reference sequence). Trimming shortened V by 1 base and J by 4 bases, and 10 bases separated the two germline ends. CDR3 residues: CSARVSMSTEAFF. The CDR3 nucleotides read TGCAGTGCTAGAGTGTCGATGAGCACTGAAGCTTTCTTT.

This clonotype came up a few times. The chain couples TRBV15 to TRBJ2-3, with 10 bases aligning to TRBD2. V gave up 1 base and J gave up 0 bases; unmatched junction bases: 1. Germline assignment: CDR1 LNHNV and CDR2 YYDKDF (reference sequence). This CDR3 region has 16 residues. The CDR3: CATSRVLAGSTDTQYF. Here the CDR3 DNA reads TGTGCCACCAGCAGAGTACTAGCGGGAAGCACAGATACGCAGTATTTT.

J is TRBJ2-3 and V is TRBV11-2, with TRBD1 matching 10 bases. The CDR3 has 17 residues. Germline loops: CDR1 SGHAT, CDR2 FQNNGV. The J segment lost 4 bases and the V segment lost 2 bases, leaving 9 bases of the junction unmatched. CDR3 region: CASSLPYRDRGSDTQYF. CDR3 coding DNA: TGTGCCAGCAGCTTACCGTACCGGGACAGGGGTTCAGATACGCAGTATTTT.

This clonotype was seen more than once but under ten times. The V call is TRBV14, the J call TRBJ2-5, with no clear D. Trimming pared 3 bases from V and 2 bases from J, leaving 13 bases between. Germline V lookup: CDR1 SGHDN, CDR2 FVKESK. The CDR3 is 15 amino acids. This CDR3 reads CASSHSFGPQETQYF. In DNA form, the CDR3 reads TGTGCCAGCAGCCATTCTTTTGGCCCTCAAGAGACCCAGTACTTC.

In this sample, this clonotype turned up a few times. V usage is TRBV20-1 and J usage is TRBJ1-3; D is unresolved. CDR1 and CDR2 (germline): DFQATT, SNEGSKA (reference sequence). The CDR3 is 14 amino acids. V dropped 6 bases and J dropped 0 bases, with 12 bases sitting between them. For the CDR3, the DNA is TGCAGTGCCCAGGTGGCCAGCTCTGGAAACACCATATATTTT. This encodes CSAQVASSGNTIYF.

Concerning this clonotype: This may be a read error: a much more frequent sequence differs by one nucleotide. The V call is TRBV24-1, the J call TRBJ2-5; D is possibly TRBD2 (6 bases). Germline CDR1 reads KGHDR; CDR2 reads SFDVKD. The ends were cut back, 3 bases at V and 5 bases at J, with 15 bases in the middle. The CDR3 is made up of 15 amino acids. DNA for the CDR3: TGTGCCACCAGTGATCCACAACACCGGGGGGAGACCCAGTACTTC. Protein product: CATSDPQHRGETQYF.

The chain uses TRBV6-1 and TRBJ2-3; 9 nucleotides agree with TRBD1. With 6 bases clipped from V and 2 bases from J, the junction kept 6 bases outside the gene matches. The CDR3 runs 15 residues. CDR1 is MNHNS, CDR2 SASEGT, per germline. CDR3 amino acids: CASSVGDRDTDTQYF. Here the CDR3 DNA reads TGTGCCAGCAGCGTGGGGGACAGGGACACAGATACGCAGTATTTT.